The next 26 T cell receptor beta chains were all read from a single sample in a study of T cell changes during pregnancy in multiple sclerosis. Repertoires were generated with immunoSEQ multiplex PCR, while TCRdb's copy carries only in-frame clones and drops some. The repertoire holds approximately 30,000 clones, with about nine tenths as singletons. Source: CD4+ T cells from peripheral blood mononuclear cells, taken in the first trimester of pregnancy. These TCRs come from a female donor in good health, enrolled as a control in a pregnancy study.

This clone turned up a few times. V and J are TRBV28 and TRBJ2-1; D perhaps matches TRBD2 (5 bases). Germline lookup yields CDR1 MDHEN and CDR2 SYDVKM. V gave up 6 bases and J gave up 5 bases, with 8 bases separating them. The CDR3 runs to 12 residues. The CDR3 coding sequence is TGTGCCAGCAGGAGGGTAAACAATGAGCAGTTCTTC. It yields the protein CASRRVNNEQFF.

V and J are TRBV5-1 and TRBJ2-1; 9 positions agree with TRBD2. Germline V CDR1 and CDR2: SGHRS, YFSETQ. The length of the CDR3 is 14 residues. J lost 9 bases, V lost 4 bases, and 8 bases had no gene match. The CDR3 DNA follows: TGCGCCAGCAGCAAGGCCGGGACTAGCTTTGAGCAGTTCTTC. Translated: CASSKAGTSFEQFF.

The chain recombines TRBV19 with TRBJ2-5; 7 nucleotides match TRBD2. The CDR3 consists of 15 residues. The junction had 8 bases not matched to a gene; V was cut back by 3 bases and J by 4 bases. Germline CDR1 is LNHDA and CDR2 is SQIVND (reference sequence). CDR3 loop: CASSIAGTILETQYF. CDR3 DNA: TGTGCCAGTAGTATCGCCGGGACTATCCTAGAGACCCAGTACTTC.

This clone was observed once. The chain carries TRBV18 and TRBJ2-3; 12 nucleotides align to TRBD2. This CDR3 has 17 residues. J gave up 4 bases and V 0 bases, and 5 bases lay outside the gene matches. Germline lookup yields CDR1 KGHSH and CDR2 LQKENI. As DNA, the CDR3 is TGTGCCAGCTCACCACCGACTAGCGGGGGTTCCGCAGATACGCAGTATTTT. Translating gives CASSPPTSGGSADTQYF.

V is TRBV30 and J is TRBJ1-3; D not certain. There are 12 residues in the CDR3. Germline lookup yields CDR1 GTSNPN and CDR2 SVGIG (reference sequence). This chain's CDR3 is CALSGSGNTIYF. The CDR3 nucleotides read TGTGCTCTAAGCGGGTCGGGAAACACCATATATTTT.

The chain employs TRBV5-1 and TRBJ2-5, with TRBD2 as a possible D gene (6 bases). Germline V gene data show CDR1 as SGHRS and CDR2 as YFSETQ. The CDR3 runs to 16 residues. The V end was cut by 1 base, the J end by 2 bases, with 15 bases between. The CDR3 DNA reads as TGCGCCAGCAGCTTGTCCGGGCGGGGATCACAAGAGACCCAGTACTTC. Its protein product is CASSLSGRGSQETQYF.

The chain couples TRBV2 to TRBJ2-6, with D possibly being TRBD1 (6 bases). V dropped 7 bases and J dropped 2 bases, with 12 bases sitting between them. CDR3 length: 15 residues. The germline V gene encodes CDR1 SNHLY and CDR2 FYNNEI. CDR3: CASIPGQPGANVLTF. CDR3 DNA sequence: TGTGCCAGCATACCTGGACAGCCTGGGGCCAACGTCCTGACTTTC.

In its sample, this clone was seen once. This sequence joins TRBV9 and TRBJ1-1; D is undetermined. The V and J ends lost 4 bases and 4 bases respectively, with 11 bases between them. The CDR3 totals 13 residues. Germline V CDR1 and CDR2: SGDLS, YYNGEE. This CDR3 reads CASSPRTGTEAFF. DNA for the CDR3: TGTGCCAGCAGCCCAAGAACCGGCACTGAAGCTTTCTTT.

The genes are TRBV11-1 and TRBJ2-1; no clear D gene. The V gene's germline CDR1 is SGHAT and CDR2 FQDESV (reference sequence). V was trimmed by 2 bases and J by 1 base, leaving 6 bases between them. CDR3 length: 14 residues. In DNA form, the CDR3 reads TGTGCCAGCAGCTTATGGGCGTCCTACAATGAGCAGTTCTTC. This codes for CASSLWASYNEQFF. Full variable domain (rest looked up from reference TRBV11-1 and TRBJ2-1): EAEVAQSPRYKITEKSQAVAFWCDPISGHATLYWYRQILGQGPELLVQFQDESVVDDSQLPKDRFSAERLKGVDSTLKIQPAELGDSAMYLCASSLWASYNEQFFGPGTRLTVL.

The V call is TRBV9, the J call TRBJ1-1; TRBD1 agrees at 10 bases. The CDR3 is made up of 17 amino acids. CDR1 is SGDLS, CDR2 YYNGEE, per germline. V trimming: 7 bases; J trimming: 4 bases; junction bases outside the gene matches: 16. As DNA, the CDR3 is TGTGCCAGCCGGGACAGGGGCGTGGGGTTCGTTCGCACTGAAGCTTTCTTT. Its translation is CASRDRGVGFVRTEAFF.

The genes are TRBV14 and TRBJ1-2, with 8 positions matching TRBD1. This CDR3 is built from 15 residues. Germline V gives CDR1 SGHDN, CDR2 FVKESK. J was trimmed by 3 bases and V by 0 bases; bases with no gene match: 3. The CDR3 region is CASSQDWGQDYGYTF. The CDR3, as DNA: TGTGCCAGCAGCCAAGATTGGGGACAGGACTATGGCTACACCTTC.

This clone occurred once. This chain links TRBV6-4 with TRBJ2-2; 8 bases agree with TRBD2. The V and J ends lost 10 bases and 1 base, in that order; junction bases with no gene match: 5. The CDR3 spans 14 residues. Germline V CDR1 and CDR2: MRHNA, SNTAGT. The CDR3 reads CATQREQNTGELFF. The CDR3 DNA reads as TGTGCCACACAGCGGGAGCAGAACACCGGGGAGCTGTTTTTT.

V usage is TRBV19 and J usage is TRBJ1-2, with TRBD1 identical over 9 bases. Losses at the gene ends were 6 bases for V and 4 bases for J; bases not matched to a gene: 6. The CDR3 sequence is 14 residues long. Germline CDR1 reads LNHDA; CDR2 reads SQIVND (reference sequence). CDR3 residues: CASRAGQGTYGYTF. The CDR3 DNA follows: TGTGCCAGTAGGGCAGGACAGGGGACCTATGGCTACACCTTC.

The CDR3 is CASSVDGRGLETQYF. The DNA for the CDR3 is TGTGCCAGCAGCGTAGACGGCAGGGGGTTGGAGACCCAGTACTTC. The chain recombines TRBV9 with TRBJ2-5, with 7 positions matching TRBD1. This CDR3 has 15 residues. The germline V gene encodes CDR1 SGDLS and CDR2 YYNGEE. The ends lost 0 bases at V and 5 bases at J; junction bases unmatched: 7.

This clone was counted only a few times. This sequence joins TRBV18 and TRBJ1-1; no reliable D call. The CDR3 totals 14 residues. Germline V gives CDR1 KGHSH, CDR2 LQKENI. Trimming took 1 base from V and 1 from J, leaving 7 bases between them. The CDR3 protein is CASSPRTGNTEAFF. As DNA, the CDR3 is TGTGCCAGCTCACCACGAACGGGGAACACTGAAGCTTTCTTT. The complete variable domain, with remaining parts taken from reference TRBV18 and TRBJ1-1, reads NAGVMQNPRHLVRRRGQEARLRCSPMKGHSHVYWYRQLPEEGLKFMVYLQKENIIDESGMPKERFSAEFPKEGPSILRIQQVVRGDSAAYFCASSPRTGNTEAFFGQGTRLTVV.

The chain uses TRBV19 and TRBJ1-1; 9 nucleotides match TRBD1. The J segment lost 4 bases and the V segment lost 6 bases, leaving 9 bases of the junction unmatched. The CDR3 contains 15 residues. CDR1 is LNHDA and CDR2 is SQIVND in the germline V gene (reference sequence). The CDR3 sequence is CASRAPDRGGTEAFF. The CDR3 nucleotides are TGTGCCAGTAGAGCTCCCGACAGGGGGGGCACTGAAGCTTTCTTT.

The rearrangement links TRBV7-2 to TRBJ2-7; TRBD2 aligns across 10 bases. This CDR3 is built from 17 residues. V trimming: 1 base; J trimming: 4 bases; junction bases outside the gene matches: 10. Germline V gene lookup returns CDR1 SGHTA and CDR2 FQGNSA. DNA of the CDR3: TGTGCCAGCAGCTTAGGACTAGCGGGCGCCCTGGCTTACGAGCAGTACTTC. This sequence encodes CASSLGLAGALAYEQYF.

V is TRBV4-1 and J is TRBJ1-4, with 7 positions matching TRBD1. CDR1 is MGHRA, CDR2 YSYEKL, per germline. V shed 3 bases, J shed 7 bases, and the junction held 8 bases outside the gene matches. The CDR3 sequence is 15 residues long. CDR3 DNA sequence: TGCGCCAGCAGCCACCTGACAGGGATTCGTGAAAAACTGTTTTTT. It is translated as CASSHLTGIREKLFF.

A single count supports this clone. The chain has TRBV18 and TRBJ2-7, with 7 bases matching TRBD1. CDR3 length: 14 residues. CDR1 and CDR2 (germline): KGHSH, LQKENI. The V segment lost 2 bases and the J segment 4 bases; nucleotides outside the gene matches: 5. Here the CDR3 reads CASSPAAQGYEQYF. The CDR3 nucleotides are TGTGCCAGCTCACCAGCGGCACAGGGGTACGAGCAGTACTTC.

V gene TRBV19 combines with J gene TRBJ1-6, with a weak D call TRBD1 (6 bases). Trimming left V 6 bases short and J 0 bases short, with 9 bases between. The CDR3 runs to 15 residues. From germline, CDR1 is LNHDA and CDR2 SQIVND (reference sequence). DNA of the CDR3: TGTGCCAGTAGGCAGGGGAGCTCCTATAATTCACCCCTCCACTTT. Encoded protein: CASRQGSSYNSPLHF. Drawing the rest from reference TRBV19 and TRBJ1-6, the complete variable domain is DGGITQSPKYLFRKEGQNVTLSCEQNLNHDAMYWYRQDPGQGLRLIYYSQIVNDFQKGDIAEGYSVSREKKESFPLTVTSAQKNPTAFYLCASRQGSSYNSPLHFGNGTRLTVT.

The J gene is TRBJ2-7, the V gene TRBV5-8; maybe TRBD2 (7 bases). Germline lookup yields CDR1 SGHTS and CDR2 YDEGEE. The CDR3 has 15 residues. The V gene lost 6 bases and the J gene lost 5 bases, with 21 bases spanning the gap. The CDR3 is CASIERGGSPHEQYF. The CDR3, as DNA: TGTGCCAGCATCGAAAGGGGGGGGAGTCCCCACGAGCAGTACTTC.

V usage is TRBV16 and J usage is TRBJ2-1, with TRBD1 as a possible D gene (5 bases). The germline V and J ends were trimmed by 4 bases and 4 bases, with 14 bases remaining between them. Germline V gives CDR1 KGHSY, CDR2 FQNENV. The CDR3 is 15 residues long. CDR3 nucleotide sequence: TGTGCCAGCAGCCGACTGAATACAGGTTACAATGAGCAGTTCTTC. This translates into CASSRLNTGYNEQFF.

Only one count was recorded for this clone. This CDR3 is CASSLVVAGGGDTQYF. The CDR3 DNA reads as TGCGCCAGCAGCTTGGTAGTAGCGGGAGGAGGAGATACGCAGTATTTT. The chain recombines TRBV5-1 with TRBJ2-3, with TRBD2 matching 10 bases. The CDR3 runs 16 residues. Germline CDR1 is SGHRS and CDR2 is YFSETQ. V trimming: 0 bases; J trimming: 5 bases; junction bases outside the gene matches: 6.

The rearrangement uses TRBV30 and TRBJ1-2, with 7 bases fitting TRBD1. The germline V gene encodes CDR1 GTSNPN and CDR2 SVGIG (reference sequence). CDR3 length equals 15 residues. V lost 2 bases to trimming and J lost 8 bases; unmatched junction nucleotides: 14. This chain's CDR3 is CAWSSQGGLVVGYTF. DNA for the CDR3: TGTGCCTGGAGTTCTCAGGGGGGTTTAGTCGTGGGCTACACCTTC.

The genes are TRBV13 and TRBJ1-2, with D unclear. The CDR3 is 13 residues long. The V end was cut by 6 bases, the J end by 8 bases, with 16 bases between. CDR1 and CDR2 (germline): PRHDT, FYEKMQ (reference sequence). The CDR3: CASREETGFGYTF. CDR3 DNA sequence: TGTGCCAGCAGGGAGGAGACGGGATTCGGCTACACCTTC. Combining the CDR3 with reference TRBV13 and TRBJ1-2 gives the whole variable domain AAGVIQSPRHLIKEKRETATLKCYPIPRHDTVYWYQQGPGQDPQFLISFYEKMQSDKGSIPDRFSAQQFSDYHSELNMSSLELGDSALYFCASREETGFGYTFGSGTRLTVV.

This clone was seen a single time. The chain employs TRBV7-8 and TRBJ2-5, with D maybe TRBD1 (5 bases). Germline assignment: CDR1 SGHVS and CDR2 FQNEAQ. V lost 10 bases and J 2 bases, leaving 20 bases between the germline ends. The CDR3 covers 15 residues. Here the CDR3 reads CATSRGRVGQETQYF. CDR3 DNA: TGTGCCACCAGTAGGGGCAGGGTTGGGCAAGAGACCCAGTACTTC.